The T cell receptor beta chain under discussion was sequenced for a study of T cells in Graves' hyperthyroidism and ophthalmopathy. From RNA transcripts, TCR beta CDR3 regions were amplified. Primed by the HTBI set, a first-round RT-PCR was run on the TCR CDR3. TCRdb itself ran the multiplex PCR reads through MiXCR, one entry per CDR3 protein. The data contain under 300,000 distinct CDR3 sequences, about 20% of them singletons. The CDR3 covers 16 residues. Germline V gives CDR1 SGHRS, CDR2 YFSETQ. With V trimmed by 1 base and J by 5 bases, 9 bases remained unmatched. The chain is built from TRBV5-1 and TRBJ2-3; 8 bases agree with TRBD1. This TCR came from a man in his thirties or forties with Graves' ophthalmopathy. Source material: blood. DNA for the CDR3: TGCGCCAGCAGCTTGAATCCGCAGGGGGCCGTAGATACGCAGTATTTT. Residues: CASSLNPQGAVDTQYF.